This TCR beta chain was observed in a study of blood T cell repertoires in COVID-19. Source study methods: Scientists estimated how many nucleated cells there were by amplifying reference gene primers. TCRdb's table, derived via immunoSEQ multiplex PCR, lists solely in-frame clones and lacks some. The V and J calls and clone size come from that table; D and trimming were worked out from the DNA. The sample comprises a few hundred thousand clones, more than 70% of which are singletons, and 1% to 1.5% rests with the top ten. CDR1 and CDR2 (germline): ENHRY, SYGVKD. The CDR3 contains 15 residues. Trimming took 2 bases from V and 3 from J; bases not matched to a gene: 4.

The sequenced sample was peripheral blood. This chain uses TRBV10-3 with TRBJ2-3; TRBD2 matches at 8 bases. This sequence originates from a woman aged 50 to 65 with acute or convalescent COVID-19. DNA of the CDR3: TGTGCCATCAGTGAGAGGAGCGGGAGAACAGATACGCAGTATTTT. It codes for CAISERSGRTDTQYF.